The 25 T cell receptor beta chains listed next were all sequenced from one sample in a study of T cells in women clearing cervical HPV infection. Produced via immunoSEQ multiplex PCR; TCRdb's table is partial and in-frame only. Its table lists over 9,000 clones. Sequenced sample: blood buffy coat. The receptors shown here come from a woman aged 18 to 75 with a cervical HPV16 infection that either progressed to CIN3+ or cleared (not recorded which).

Concerning this clone itself: The read comes to an end 3 residues before the CDR3 does, leaving the germline J gene to fill in the end. The chain couples TRBV19 to TRBJ2-1, with D possibly matching TRBD1 (5 bases). The V gene lost 5 bases and the J gene lost 0 bases, with 11 bases spanning the gap. Per the germline V gene, CDR1 is LNHDA and CDR2 is SQIVND (reference sequence). This CDR3 has 15 amino acids. CDR3 bases read: TGTGCCAGTAGTTCCGACAGTCGCTCCTACAATGAG. Translating gives CASSSDSRSYNE. The CDR3 in full is CASSSDSRSYNEQFF. The entire variable domain, with the rest obtained from reference TRBV19 and TRBJ2-1, is as follows: DGGITQSPKYLFRKEGQNVTLSCEQNLNHDAMYWYRQDPGQGLRLIYYSQIVNDFQKGDIAEGYSVSREKKESFPLTVTSAQKNPTAFYLCASSSDSRSYNEQFFGPGTRLTVL.

On this clone: From the germline J gene comes the end of the CDR3, since the read stops 3 residues before it. V gene TRBV6-2 or TRBV6-3 combines with J gene TRBJ1-6, with a possible D match to TRBD1 (6 bases). This CDR3 is built from 14 residues. From germline, CDR1 is MNHEY and CDR2 SVGEGT. V was trimmed by 6 bases and J by 9 bases, leaving 15 bases between them. The CDR3 region is CASSPGTLSSPLHF. CDR3 DNA, as far as it was read: TGTGCCAGCAGCCCCGGGACATTGAGTTCACCC.

Concerning this clone itself: Read sequence stops 3 residues before the CDR3 end, and the germline J gene provides the missing end. This chain connects TRBV5-1 to TRBJ1-2; 8 nucleotides line up with TRBD1. CDR1 and CDR2 (germline): SGHRS, YFSETQ. This CDR3 region has 14 residues. CDR3 residues: CASSSGGIGYDYTF. The sequenced part of the CDR3 DNA is TGCGCCAGCAGCTCAGGGGGCATCGGCTACGAC.

As to this clone: With the read ending 3 residues before the CDR3 end, the germline J gene is used to fill in that end. The chain combines TRBV10-3 with TRBJ2-5, with TRBD2 matching 7 bases. The CDR3 covers 13 residues. V dropped 11 bases and J dropped 3; count of bases not matched to a gene: 9. Germline values: CDR1 ENHRY, CDR2 SYGVKD. The CDR3 bases that were read are TGTGCCTCCAGTCGGGGGGATGAAGAGACC. Its translation is CASSRGDEET. The full-length CDR3 reads as CASSRGDEETQYF.

Comments on this clone: The CDR3 goes on 3 residues after the read ends, and that part is filled in from the germline J gene. The chain joins TRBV20-1 to TRBJ2-5; TRBD2 might be the D (5 bases). This CDR3 is built from 14 residues. V was trimmed by 4 bases and J by 2 bases, leaving 14 bases between them. Germline CDR1 reads DFQATT; CDR2 reads SNEGSKA (reference sequence). The CDR3 sequence: CSATERLQQETQYF. The covered CDR3 bases are TGCAGTGCTACCGAAAGACTACAACAAGAGACC.

Details on this clone: The read falls 3 residues short of the CDR3 end, and the missing part is taken from the germline J gene. The chain links TRBV19 to TRBJ2-1; TRBD1 matches at 7 bases. J lost 7 bases, V lost 7 bases, and 7 bases had no gene match. Germline CDR1 LNHDA, CDR2 SQIVND (reference sequence). This CDR3 spans 13 amino acids. The chain's CDR3 is CASTTGARNEQFF. Partial CDR3 DNA: TGTGCCAGTACAACAGGGGCCCGTAATGAG.

A remark on this clone: The read finishes 3 residues shy of the CDR3 end, and the germline J gene is used to complete it. V usage is TRBV6-1 and J usage is TRBJ2-1; TRBD2 agrees at 7 bases. CDR1 MNHNS and CDR2 SASEGT come from the germline V gene. The J segment lost 5 bases and the V segment lost 4 bases, leaving 11 bases of the junction unmatched. The CDR3 has 16 residues. The covered CDR3 bases are TGTGCCAGCAGTGTTTCACCGGGACTACCAAACAATGAG. Encoded protein: CASSVSPGLPNNE. The full CDR3 protein reads CASSVSPGLPNNEQFF.

Comments on this clone: The read terminates 3 residues ahead of where the CDR3 ends, so the germline J gene completes it. The V and J genes are TRBV20-1 and TRBJ2-5; 7 bases line up with TRBD2. CDR1 DFQATT and CDR2 SNEGSKA come from the germline V gene (reference sequence). After removal of 4 bases from V and 3 bases from J, the junction contained 11 bases not matched to a gene. This CDR3 is 15 amino acids long. CDR3 bases read: TGCAGTGCTACCCCCAGCGGGGAAGGAAAAGAGACC. Protein product: CSATPSGEGKET. The entire CDR3 sequence reads CSATPSGEGKETQYF.

Worth noting for this clone: The CDR3 extends 3 residues past the end of the read, so its final part is completed from the germline J gene. This sequence joins TRBV18 and TRBJ1-1; 7 bases agree with TRBD1. CDR3 length: 14 residues. CDR1 and CDR2 (germline): KGHSH, LQKENI. The V gene end was trimmed by 6 bases and the J gene end by 1 base; junction bases not matched to a gene: 5. CDR3 bases read: TGTGCCAGCTCCTGGGACAGCGGGAACACTGAA. This encodes CASSWDSGNTE. The full CDR3 is CASSWDSGNTEAFF. Complete variable domain (other parts from reference TRBV18 and TRBJ1-1): NAGVMQNPRHLVRRRGQEARLRCSPMKGHSHVYWYRQLPEEGLKFMVYLQKENIIDESGMPKERFSAEFPKEGPSILRIQQVVRGDSAAYFCASSWDSGNTEAFFGQGTRLTVV.

The CDR3 loop reads CASSRRGDQPQHF. The CDR3 bases that were read are TGTGCCAGCAGCCGCCGAGGGGATCAGCCC. V is TRBV7-2 and J is TRBJ1-5, with TRBD1 as a possible D gene (5 bases). The CDR3 end lies 3 residues beyond the end of the read and is filled in from the germline J gene. The CDR3 spans 13 residues. V shed 5 bases and J shed 5 bases, with 10 bases lying between them. Germline CDR1 reads SGHTA; CDR2 reads FQGNSA. Combining the CDR3 with reference TRBV7-2 and TRBJ1-5 gives the whole variable domain GAGVSQSPSNKVTEKGKDVELRCDPISGHTALYWYRQSLGQGLEFLIYFQGNSAPDKSGLPSDRFSAERTGGSVSTLTIQRTQQEDSAVYLCASSRRGDQPQHFGDGTRLSIL.

Turning to this clone: The read is 3 residues too short to cover the CDR3 end, so that end is filled in from the germline J gene. The chain uses TRBV18 and TRBJ1-2; maybe TRBD1 (5 bases). Looked up from germline, CDR1 is KGHSH and CDR2 is LQKENI. The CDR3 runs 13 residues. This chain's CDR3 is CASSPVRTNDYTF. The DNA read from the CDR3 is TGTGCCAGCTCACCGGTTCGGACAAATGAC.

Comment on this clone: The DNA ends 3 residues before the CDR3 does, and the rest of the CDR3 is filled in from the germline J gene. The chain joins TRBV19 to TRBJ2-5; 7 bases line up with TRBD1. The J segment lost 3 bases and the V segment lost 3 bases, leaving 10 bases of the junction unmatched. CDR3 size: 16 residues. Germline V CDR1 and CDR2: LNHDA, SQIVND (reference sequence). CDR3 bases read: TGTGCCAGTAGTATCTTATCCGGGACAGCAGAAGAGACC. Translating gives CASSILSGTAEET. The whole CDR3 protein reads CASSILSGTAEETQYF.

Concerning this clone: Read sequence stops 3 residues before the CDR3 end, and the germline J gene provides the missing end. The chain carries TRBV5-1 and TRBJ2-3, with D hard to call. The germline CDR1 and CDR2 sequences are SGHRS and YFSETQ. The CDR3 has 15 residues. CDR3 DNA (partial): TGCGCCAGCAGCTTGGGTTCGGGTGGATCGGAGACG. It codes for CASSLGSGGSET. The whole CDR3 protein reads CASSLGSGGSETQYF.

As to this clone: The read stops 3 residues short of the end of the CDR3; the missing end is completed from the germline J gene. J is TRBJ1-2 and V is TRBV6-2 or TRBV6-3, with a possible D match to TRBD1 (5 bases). The CDR3 length is 16 residues. CDR1 is MNHEY, CDR2 SVGEGT, per germline. The sequenced CDR3 bases are TGTGCCAGCAGTTTGGGTGAAGGGACTATTCCCTACGAC. Its translation: CASSLGEGTIPYD. The complete CDR3 sequence is CASSLGEGTIPYDYTF.

Considering frequency, this clone is medium-sized. CDR3 region: CASSLDTSYEQYF. The part of the CDR3 DNA that was read is TGTGCCAGCAGCTTAGACACCTCCTACGAG. The chain uses TRBV7-8 and TRBJ2-7; no clear D. The read terminates 3 residues ahead of where the CDR3 ends, so the germline J gene completes it. In germline, CDR1 is SGHVS, CDR2 FQNEAQ. This CDR3 comprises 13 residues. V was cut by 1 base and J by 0 bases, with 4 bases left in between.

Incomplete CDR3 DNA: TGTGCCAGCAGCATTGTCCTCCCAGGGGAGACC. This gives the protein CASSIVLPGET. The whole CDR3 sequence is CASSIVLPGETQYF. The V call is TRBV7-9, the J call TRBJ2-5, with a weak D call TRBD1 (5 bases). The observed sequence ends 3 residues before the CDR3 terminus, with the missing tail filled in from the germline J gene. The V gene's germline CDR1 is SEHNR and CDR2 FQNEAQ (reference sequence). The CDR3 spans 14 residues. The ends were cut back, 5 bases at V and 5 bases at J, with 15 bases in the middle.

This clone is called medium-sized (0.01 to 0.1%) based on its frequency. The sequenced CDR3 bases are TGTGCCAGCAGCCCGAGGACTAGCGGGCGGAACACAGATACG. It encodes CASSPRTSGRNTDT. The full-length CDR3 reads as CASSPRTSGRNTDTQYF. This chain uses TRBV14 with TRBJ2-3; 11 bases are a match to TRBD2. The read ends 3 residues early relative to the CDR3; the germline J gene fills the gap. The CDR3 spans 17 residues. After removal of 4 bases from V and 2 bases from J, the junction contained 8 bases not matched to a gene. CDR1 is SGHDN, CDR2 FVKESK, per germline.

With regard to this clone: The CDR3 is cut off 3 residues early in the read; its end comes from the germline J gene. The chain links TRBV2 to TRBJ2-1; perhaps TRBD1 as D (6 bases). Germline V gene data show CDR1 as SNHLY and CDR2 as FYNNEI. Trimming removed 5 bases from V and 4 bases from J, with 18 bases in between. This CDR3 contains 16 residues. The sequenced part of the CDR3 DNA is TGTGCCAGCAGTAGAAGGGGCCAAACAGGGTACAATGAG. This codes for CASSRRGQTGYNE. From start to end, the CDR3 is CASSRRGQTGYNEQFF.

Concerning this clone: With the read ending 3 residues before the CDR3 end, the germline J gene is used to fill in that end. This sequence joins TRBV20-1 and TRBJ2-7; possible D gene TRBD2, 6 bases. The CDR3 spans 11 residues. Germline V gene sequence: CDR1 DFQATT, CDR2 SNEGSKA (reference sequence). Trimming took off 3 bases at V and 6 bases at J, with 9 bases between the two ends. Partial CDR3 DNA: TGCAGTGCTAGCGGGGGAAGCGAG. The encoded protein is CSASGGSE. The full CDR3 is CSASGGSEQYF.

Concerning this clone itself: The read terminates 3 residues ahead of where the CDR3 ends, so the germline J gene completes it. This sequence joins TRBV2 and TRBJ2-3; TRBD2 agrees at 11 bases. V was pared by 4 bases and J by 1 base, with 7 bases of the junction left unmatched. Germline loops: CDR1 SNHLY, CDR2 FYNNEI. The length of the CDR3 is 17 residues. CDR3 sequence: CASSGGTSGKRTDTQYF. The CDR3 bases that were read are TGTGCCAGCAGTGGTGGGACTAGCGGAAAACGCACAGATACG.

A remark on this clone: The read halts 3 residues ahead of the CDR3 end, with the missing end drawn from the germline J gene. The chain links TRBV20-1 to TRBJ2-3, with TRBD2 matching over 10 bases. The CDR3 totals 14 residues. Germline V CDR1 and CDR2: DFQATT, SNEGSKA (reference sequence). CDR3 sequence: CSAQLAGRKETQYF. CDR3 DNA (partial): TGCAGTGCTCAACTAGCGGGACGTAAAGAGACG.

The part of the CDR3 DNA that was read is TGTGCCAGTAGTATCGGAGGGGCCCTCCGGGAGACC. Encoded protein: CASSIGGALRET. The complete CDR3 reads CASSIGGALRETQYF. V usage is TRBV19 and J usage is TRBJ2-5; D is perhaps TRBD2 (6 bases). From the germline J gene comes the end of the CDR3, since the read stops 3 residues before it. Germline CDR1 reads LNHDA; CDR2 reads SQIVND (reference sequence). The CDR3 is 15 amino acids. V was trimmed by 3 bases and J by 5 bases, leaving 16 bases between them.

A word on this clone: The observed sequence ends 3 residues before the CDR3 terminus, with the missing tail filled in from the germline J gene. V is TRBV2 and J is TRBJ1-2; D gene ambiguous. This CDR3 contains 12 residues. Germline CDR1 SNHLY, CDR2 FYNNEI. Deletions cut 5 bases from V and 4 bases from J, with 8 bases between. The sequenced part of the CDR3 DNA is TGTGCCAGCAGTACTCAAACCTATGGC. Its translation: CASSTQTYG. The complete CDR3 protein is CASSTQTYGYTF.

This clone counts as medium-sized (0.01 to 0.1%) by frequency. The read stops 3 residues short of the end of the CDR3; the missing end is completed from the germline J gene. This chain joins TRBV7-8 and TRBJ2-5; TRBD1 is a possible D gene (5 bases). Germline V gene lookup returns CDR1 SGHVS and CDR2 FQNEAQ. Trimming took 10 bases from V and 6 from J, leaving 15 bases between them. The CDR3 is 12 residues long. The chain's CDR3 is CATGKGPKTQYF. CDR3 DNA, as far as it was read: TGTGCCACTGGCAAGGGGCCAAAGACC.

This clone is medium-sized by frequency. The CDR3 goes on 3 residues after the read ends, and that part is filled in from the germline J gene. V usage is TRBV29-1 and J usage is TRBJ2-4; the D gene is possibly TRBD1 (5 bases). Trimming cost V 4 bases and J 8 bases, with 12 bases left between them. This CDR3 has 12 amino acids. The germline V gene has CDR1 SQVTM and CDR2 ANQGSEA. The sequenced CDR3 bases are TGCAGCGTTGTTCAGGGTTCGGACATT. Protein sequence: CSVVQGSDI. The whole CDR3 sequence is CSVVQGSDIQYF. The full variable domain, with the rest looked up from reference TRBV29-1 and TRBJ2-4, is SAVISQKPSRDICQRGTSLTIQCQVDSQVTMMFWYRQQPGQSLTLIATANQGSEATYESGFVIDKFPISRPNLTFSTLTVSNMSPEDSSIYLCSVVQGSDIQYFGAGTRLSVL.